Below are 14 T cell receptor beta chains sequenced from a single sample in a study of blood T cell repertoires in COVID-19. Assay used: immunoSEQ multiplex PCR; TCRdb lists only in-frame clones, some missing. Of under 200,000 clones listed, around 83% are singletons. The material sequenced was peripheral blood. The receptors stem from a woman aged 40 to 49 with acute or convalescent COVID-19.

The CDR3 sequence: CASSSGDEKLFF. The CDR3, as DNA: TGTGCCAGCAGCTCGGGTGACGAAAAACTGTTTTTT. V gene TRBV5-6 combines with J gene TRBJ1-4; D not certain. CDR1 and CDR2 (germline): SGHDT, YYEEEE. V gave up 3 bases and J gave up 8 bases, with 8 bases separating them. The CDR3 totals 12 residues.

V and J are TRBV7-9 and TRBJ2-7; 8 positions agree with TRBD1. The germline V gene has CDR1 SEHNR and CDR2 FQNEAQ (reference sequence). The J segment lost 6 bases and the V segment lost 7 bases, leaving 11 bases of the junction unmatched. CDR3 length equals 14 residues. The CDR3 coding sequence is TGTGCCAGCACCCGACAGGGGACCTCTTTCGAGCAGTACTTC. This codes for CASTRQGTSFEQYF. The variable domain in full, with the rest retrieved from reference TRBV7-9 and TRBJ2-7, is DTGVSQNPRHKITKRGQNVTFRCDPISEHNRLYWYRQTLGQGPEFLTYFQNEAQLEKSRLLSDRFSAERPKGSFSTLEIQRTEQGDSAMYLCASTRQGTSFEQYFGPGTRLTVT.

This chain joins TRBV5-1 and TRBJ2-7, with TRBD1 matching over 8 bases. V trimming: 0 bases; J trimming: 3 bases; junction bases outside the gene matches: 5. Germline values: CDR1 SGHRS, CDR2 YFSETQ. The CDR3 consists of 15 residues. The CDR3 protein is CASSLAATGDYEQYF. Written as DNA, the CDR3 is TGCGCCAGCAGCTTGGCGGCGACAGGGGACTACGAGCAGTACTTC.

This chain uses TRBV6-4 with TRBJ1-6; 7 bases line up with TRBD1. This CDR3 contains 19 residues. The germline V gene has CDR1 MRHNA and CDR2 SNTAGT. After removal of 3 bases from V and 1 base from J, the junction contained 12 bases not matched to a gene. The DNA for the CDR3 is TGTGCCAGCAGTGAAGGTGACAGGGTTGTGAAGTCCTATAATTCACCCCTCCACTTT. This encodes CASSEGDRVVKSYNSPLHF.

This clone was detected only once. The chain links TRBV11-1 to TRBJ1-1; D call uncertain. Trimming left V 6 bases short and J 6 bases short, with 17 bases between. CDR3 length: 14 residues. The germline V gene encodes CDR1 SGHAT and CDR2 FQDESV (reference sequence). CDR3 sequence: CASSPSGRFSEAFF. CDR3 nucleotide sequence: TGTGCCAGCAGTCCCAGCGGCAGATTCTCTGAAGCTTTCTTT.

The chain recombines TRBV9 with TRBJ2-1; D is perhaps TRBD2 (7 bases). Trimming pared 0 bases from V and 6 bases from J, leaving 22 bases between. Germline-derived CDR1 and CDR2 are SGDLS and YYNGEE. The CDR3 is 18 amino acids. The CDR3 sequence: CASSVDGGATVRANEQFF. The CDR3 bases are TGTGCCAGCAGCGTAGATGGGGGGGCGACGGTTAGGGCCAATGAGCAGTTCTTC.

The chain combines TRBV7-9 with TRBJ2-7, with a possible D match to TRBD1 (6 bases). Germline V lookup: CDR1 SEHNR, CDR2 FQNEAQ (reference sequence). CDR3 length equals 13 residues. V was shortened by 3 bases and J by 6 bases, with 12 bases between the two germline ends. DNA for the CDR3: TGTGCCAGCAGCTTGCTACAGGGCGGCGAGCAGTACTTC. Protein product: CASSLLQGGEQYF.

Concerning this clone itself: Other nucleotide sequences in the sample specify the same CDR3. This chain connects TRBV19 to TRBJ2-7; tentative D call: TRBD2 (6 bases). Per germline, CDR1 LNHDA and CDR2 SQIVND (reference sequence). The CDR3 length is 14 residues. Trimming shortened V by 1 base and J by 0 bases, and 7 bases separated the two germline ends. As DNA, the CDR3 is TGTGCCAGTAGTATAGTCGGGGGCTCCTACGAGCAGTACTTC. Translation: CASSIVGGSYEQYF.

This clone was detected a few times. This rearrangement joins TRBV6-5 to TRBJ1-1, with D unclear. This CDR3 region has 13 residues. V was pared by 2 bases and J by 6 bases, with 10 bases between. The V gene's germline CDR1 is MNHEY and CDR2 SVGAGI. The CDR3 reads CASSYMLAAEAFF. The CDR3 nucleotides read TGTGCCAGCAGTTACATGCTCGCAGCTGAAGCTTTCTTT.

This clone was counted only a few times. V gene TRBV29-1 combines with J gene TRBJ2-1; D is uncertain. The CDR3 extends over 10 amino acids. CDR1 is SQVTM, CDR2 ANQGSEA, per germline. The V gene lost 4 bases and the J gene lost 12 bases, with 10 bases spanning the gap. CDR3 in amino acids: CSVARRGQFF. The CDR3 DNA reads TGCAGCGTTGCCAGGCGTGGGCAGTTCTTC.

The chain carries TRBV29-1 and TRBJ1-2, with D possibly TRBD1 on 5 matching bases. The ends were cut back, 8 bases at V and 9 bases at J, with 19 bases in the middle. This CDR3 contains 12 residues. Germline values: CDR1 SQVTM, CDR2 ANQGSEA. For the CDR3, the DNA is TGCAGCACCCCTGGGGGGGGTAGCAGCTACACCTTC. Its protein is CSTPGGGSSYTF. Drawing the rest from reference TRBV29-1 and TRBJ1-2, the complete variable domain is SAVISQKPSRDICQRGTSLTIQCQVDSQVTMMFWYRQQPGQSLTLIATANQGSEATYESGFVIDKFPISRPNLTFSTLTVSNMSPEDSSIYLCSTPGGGSSYTFGSGTRLTVV.

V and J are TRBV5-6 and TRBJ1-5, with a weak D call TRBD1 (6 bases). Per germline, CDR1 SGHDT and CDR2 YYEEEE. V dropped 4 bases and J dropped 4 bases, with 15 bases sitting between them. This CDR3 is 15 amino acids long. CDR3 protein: CASSPRTARNQPQHF. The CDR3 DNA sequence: TGTGCCAGCAGCCCTCGGACAGCTAGGAATCAGCCCCAGCATTTT.

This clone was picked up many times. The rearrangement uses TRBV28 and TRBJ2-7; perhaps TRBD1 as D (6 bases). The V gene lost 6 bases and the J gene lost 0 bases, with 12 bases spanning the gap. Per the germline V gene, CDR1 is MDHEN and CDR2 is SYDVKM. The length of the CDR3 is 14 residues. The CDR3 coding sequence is TGTGCCAGCAGAGGCCCGGGACACTCCTACGAGCAGTACTTC. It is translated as CASRGPGHSYEQYF. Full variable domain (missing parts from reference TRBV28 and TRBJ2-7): DVKVTQSSRYLVKRTGEKVFLECVQDMDHENMFWYRQDPGLGLRLIYFSYDVKMKEKGDIPEGYSVSREKKERFSLILESASTNQTSMYLCASRGPGHSYEQYFGPGTRLTVT.

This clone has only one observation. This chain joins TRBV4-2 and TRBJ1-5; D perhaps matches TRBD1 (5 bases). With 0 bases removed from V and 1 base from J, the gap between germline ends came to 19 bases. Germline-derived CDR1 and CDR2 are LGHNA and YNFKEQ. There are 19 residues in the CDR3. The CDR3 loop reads CASSQDLYKGRGSNQPQHF. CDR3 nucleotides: TGTGCCAGCAGCCAAGATCTTTACAAGGGTCGGGGGAGCAATCAGCCCCAGCATTTT.